This TCR beta chain was identified in a study of CD8 T cells in ankylosing spondylitis (TCRdb year 2017). With regard to the full study: To find TCR variants linked to disease, the study profiled T cell receptor beta repertoires in ankylosing spondylitis patients and healthy donors. Peripheral blood was sampled, and synovial fluid was additionally collected from ankylosing spondylitis patients. The full study cohort comprised 25 ankylosing spondylitis patients and roughly 100 healthy donors.

The instrument was an Illumina HiSeq 2500. TCR beta libraries were prepared by quantitative 5'-RACE with molecular barcodes. Concerning the study's data processing: A new computational method based on a probabilistic model of VDJ rearrangement was used to identify disease-linked TCR variants. TCRdb took the public reads, trimmed them with fastp at Q25, ran MiXCR for clone calling and kept in-frame beta chains. Entries are consolidated by CDR3 protein sequence, retaining the most common genes and DNA. It is TCRdb's table, rather than the study itself, that gives the V and J calls and clone size. For this sample the table gives about 310,000 distinct CDR3 sequences, of which 20% to 25% were detected only once. The top ten clones comprise about 3.7% of the sample. There are many counts of this clonotype. Its specific antigen is unknown. No clone much larger than this one lies a single base away; base qualities are absent.

From a lookup of the germline V gene, CDR1 and CDR2 are SNHLY and FYNNEI. The junction shows trimming of 2 bases on V and 7 bases on J, plus 11 bases between the germline ends. The CDR3 runs 13 amino acids, cysteine and phenylalanine included. Only the CDR3 portion is preserved as DNA: 39 bases, with reading frame beginning at the first base. Overall study outcomes, separate from this receptor: A CD8+ phenotype was shown by the disease-linked clones, which were found at relatively low frequencies in peripheral blood. The disease-linked clones were reported as significantly enriched in matched synovial fluid samples from ankylosing spondylitis patients. Some motif variants were previously reported in synovial fluid and blood of reactive arthritis patients, suggesting common disease-initiation mechanisms. Blood from ankylosing spondylitis patients appeared to be characterized by a TCR beta motif composed of about eight highly homologous amino acid variants.

This chain joins TRBV2 to TRBJ1-1, and the D gene may be TRBD1, 5 bases matching. Material for sequencing was blood, either unsorted or a sorted T cell fraction (not recorded which). The TCR originated in a female donor with ankylosing spondylitis or in good health (not recorded which). The CDR3: CASSESGKNEAFF. The DNA sequence follows: TGTGCCAGCAGTGAATCAGGGAAGAATGAAGCTTTCTTT.